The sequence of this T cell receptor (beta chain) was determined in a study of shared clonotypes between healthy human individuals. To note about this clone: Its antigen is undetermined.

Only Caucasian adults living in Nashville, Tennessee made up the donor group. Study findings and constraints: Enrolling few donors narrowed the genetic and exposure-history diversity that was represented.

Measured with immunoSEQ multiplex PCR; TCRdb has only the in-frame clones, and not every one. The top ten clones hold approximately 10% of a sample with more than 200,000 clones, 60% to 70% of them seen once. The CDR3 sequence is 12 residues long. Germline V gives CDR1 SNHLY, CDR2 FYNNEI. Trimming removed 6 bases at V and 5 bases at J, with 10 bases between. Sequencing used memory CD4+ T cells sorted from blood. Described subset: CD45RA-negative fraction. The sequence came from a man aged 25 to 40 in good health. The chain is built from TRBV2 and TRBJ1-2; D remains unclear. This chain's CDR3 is CASRGIGYGYTF. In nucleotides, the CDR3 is TGTGCCAGCAGGGGGATCGGGTATGGCTACACCTTC. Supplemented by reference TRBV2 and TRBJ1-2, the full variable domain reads EPEVTQTPSHQVTQMGQEVILRCVPISNHLYFYWYRQILGQKVEFLVSFYNNEISEKSEIFDDQFSVERPDGSNFTLKIRSTKLEDSAMYFCASRGIGYGYTFGSGTRLTVV.